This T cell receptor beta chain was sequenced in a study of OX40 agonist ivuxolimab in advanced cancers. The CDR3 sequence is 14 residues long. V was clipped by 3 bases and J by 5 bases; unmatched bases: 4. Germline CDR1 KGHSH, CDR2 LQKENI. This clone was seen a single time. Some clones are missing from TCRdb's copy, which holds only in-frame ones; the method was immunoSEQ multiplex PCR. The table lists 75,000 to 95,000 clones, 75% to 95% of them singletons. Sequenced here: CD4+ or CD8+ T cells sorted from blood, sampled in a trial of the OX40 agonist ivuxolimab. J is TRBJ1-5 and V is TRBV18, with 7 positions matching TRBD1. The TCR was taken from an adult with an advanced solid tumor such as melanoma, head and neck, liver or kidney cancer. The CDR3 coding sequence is TGTGCCAGCTCACCCGGACAGGTTGATCAGCCCCAGCATTTT. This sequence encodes CASSPGQVDQPQHF.